One sample yielded the 25 T cell receptor beta chains listed below, sequenced in a study of regulatory T cells in long-lasting Graves disease. Researchers made TCR beta libraries by using iRepertoire HTBI primers and running Arm-PCR on CDR3 regions. TCRdb re-called the multiplex PCR reads through MiXCR, storing one row per CDR3 protein. Here the sample spans approximately 400,000 distinct CDR3 sequences, 15% being singletons. Time point specified: newly diagnosed GD, antithyroid drugs for less than 3 months. PBMC-derived RNA was used for the TCR library. The data also belong to a second study, concerning T cells in Graves' hyperthyroidism and ophthalmopathy.

The material sequenced was peripheral blood mononuclear cells (PBMCs), taken at new diagnosis, from a patient treated with antithyroid drugs. The receptors stem from a woman aged 40 to 50 with Graves disease.

This clonotype was seen a handful of times. V is TRBV9 and J is TRBJ2-3; tentatively, D is TRBD2 (6 bases). Germline CDR1 is SGDLS and CDR2 is YYNGEE. With 0 bases removed from V and 0 bases from J, the gap between germline ends came to 11 bases. The CDR3 loop spans 16 amino acids. CDR3 nucleotides: TGTGCCAGCAGCGTAGCTGGCAGCGGGAGCACAGATACGCAGTATTTT. Translating gives CASSVAGSGSTDTQYF.

The chain links TRBV19 to TRBJ2-7, with TRBD2 identical over 9 bases. This CDR3 region has 13 residues. The V segment lost 5 bases and the J segment 5 bases; nucleotides outside the gene matches: 4. Germline CDR1 reads LNHDA; CDR2 reads SQIVND (reference sequence). The CDR3 DNA follows: TGTGCCAGTAGTTACGAGCGGGGGGACGAGCAGTACTTC. Protein sequence: CASSYERGDEQYF.

There are a few counts of this clonotype. This chain joins TRBV14 and TRBJ2-2; 10 bases are a match to TRBD2. This CDR3 has 20 residues. Germline CDR1 and CDR2: SGHDN and FVKESK. The V gene end was trimmed by 3 bases and the J gene end by 4 bases; junction bases not matched to a gene: 17. CDR3 nucleotide sequence: TGTGCCAGCAGCCAGAACCCGGGACTAGCGTCCCCGTCGGGCACCGGGGAGCTGTTTTTT. Encoded protein: CASSQNPGLASPSGTGELFF.

J is TRBJ2-5 and V is TRBV7-2, with 9 bases that match TRBD1. Trimming cost V 3 bases and J 4 bases; bases outside gene matches: 6. The CDR3 has 15 amino acids. CDR1 is SGHTA and CDR2 is FQGNSA in the germline V gene. This chain's CDR3 is CASSFPGQGSETQYF. CDR3 nucleotide sequence: TGTGCCAGCAGCTTCCCGGGACAGGGATCAGAGACCCAGTACTTC. Complete variable domain (other parts from reference TRBV7-2 and TRBJ2-5): GAGVSQSPSNKVTEKGKDVELRCDPISGHTALYWYRQSLGQGLEFLIYFQGNSAPDKSGLPSDRFSAERTGGSVSTLTIQRTQQEDSAVYLCASSFPGQGSETQYFGPGTRLLVL.

This clonotype was seen ten or more times. The chain is built from TRBV3-1 and TRBJ2-5; the D gene is possibly TRBD2 (6 bases). V was shortened by 5 bases and J by 5 bases, with 12 bases between the two germline ends. CDR1 LGHDT and CDR2 YNNKEL come from the germline V gene (reference sequence). The CDR3 has 13 amino acids. For the CDR3, the DNA is TGTGCCAGCAGCTTCGCGGGGTTTGAGACCCAGTACTTC. Residues: CASSFAGFETQYF.

This clonotype has a count of ten or more. This chain joins TRBV7-9 and TRBJ2-3; no reliable D call. The V gene's germline CDR1 is SEHNR and CDR2 FQNEAQ (reference sequence). Trimming took 4 bases from V and 7 from J, leaving 6 bases between them. The CDR3 is 11 amino acids. CDR3 residues: CASSSTYTQYF. The CDR3 DNA is TGTGCCAGCAGCTCAACATATACGCAGTATTTT.

This clonotype was picked up many times. V is TRBV7-9 and J is TRBJ2-5, with 7 bases matching TRBD2. J gave up 4 bases and V 4 bases, and 6 bases lay outside the gene matches. Germline CDR1 and CDR2: SEHNR and FQNEAQ (reference sequence). This CDR3 contains 14 residues. CDR3 region: CASSYGLGAETQYF. CDR3 DNA sequence: TGTGCCAGCAGCTATGGACTAGGGGCAGAGACCCAGTACTTC.

This clonotype was seen repeatedly, ten times or more. The rearrangement joins TRBV5-1 to TRBJ2-5; D is perhaps TRBD2 (6 bases). Germline values: CDR1 SGHRS, CDR2 YFSETQ. The V end lost 0 bases, the J end lost 4 bases, and 16 bases lay between the germline ends. The CDR3 has 16 amino acids. The CDR3 DNA reads TGCGCCAGCAGCTTGGTTGGCAGGGAGGAGGGAGAGACCCAGTACTTC. Translated, it gives CASSLVGREEGETQYF.

The table lists this clonotype with a few counts. V and J are TRBV27 and TRBJ1-2; the match to TRBD1 covers 8 bases. The CDR3 has 13 amino acids. The germline CDR1 and CDR2 sequences are MNHEY and SMNVEV (reference sequence). V was pared by 3 bases and J by 7 bases, with 4 bases of the junction left unmatched. The CDR3 sequence: CASSFPGGFGYTF. Written as DNA, the CDR3 is TGTGCCAGCAGTTTCCCAGGGGGCTTTGGCTACACCTTC.

This clonotype was seen many times. The chain carries TRBV27 and TRBJ2-7, with TRBD2 matching over 8 bases. After removal of 0 bases from V and 3 bases from J, the junction contained 13 bases not matched to a gene. The CDR3 is 18 amino acids. Germline values: CDR1 MNHEY, CDR2 SMNVEV (reference sequence). The CDR3: CASSLSAGGEMFVYEQYF. The DNA for the CDR3 is TGTGCCAGCAGTTTATCCGCGGGGGGCGAGATGTTTGTCTACGAGCAGTACTTC.

The gene calls are TRBV7-4 and TRBJ2-1, with D unresolved. V lost 5 bases to trimming and J lost 7 bases, with 15 bases between them. CDR1 is SGHVT, CDR2 SQSDAQ, per germline. The CDR3 contains 14 residues. The CDR3 reads CASSALTPGNEQFF. As DNA, the CDR3 is TGTGCCAGCAGCGCACTGACTCCCGGGAATGAGCAGTTCTTC.

In this sample, this clonotype turned up many times. V usage is TRBV7-2 and J usage is TRBJ2-3; tentative D call: TRBD2 (6 bases). The length of the CDR3 is 13 residues. V was shortened by 3 bases and J by 5 bases, with 9 bases between the two germline ends. The germline V gene encodes CDR1 SGHTA and CDR2 FQGNSA. CDR3 loop: CASSLWEEDTQYF. DNA for the CDR3: TGTGCCAGCAGCTTGTGGGAGGAAGATACGCAGTATTTT.

This clonotype has a handful of counts. This chain uses TRBV9 with TRBJ2-3; the D gene could be TRBD1 or TRBD2 (5 bases each). CDR3 length: 16 residues. Trimming removed 0 bases from V and 0 bases from J, with 11 bases in between. CDR1 is SGDLS and CDR2 is YYNGEE in the germline V gene. The CDR3 region has the DNA TGTGCCAGCAGCGTAGGGCCTGGGGGTAGCACAGATACGCAGTATTTT. It translates to CASSVGPGGSTDTQYF.

This clonotype came up a few times. DNA for the CDR3: TGTGCCAGCAGCGTAGCGGGACAGGGGTCTTATGGCTACACCTTC. This sequence encodes CASSVAGQGSYGYTF. The rearrangement links TRBV9 to TRBJ1-2, with TRBD1 matching over 10 bases. Trimming removed 0 bases from V and 5 bases from J; junction bases left unmatched: 4. The CDR3 sequence is 15 residues long. Germline CDR1 and CDR2: SGDLS and YYNGEE.

The chain has TRBV13 and TRBJ1-2; D not certain. The CDR3 contains 13 residues. The V end lost 4 bases, the J end lost 8 bases, and 14 bases lay between the germline ends. Germline loops: CDR1 PRHDT, CDR2 FYEKMQ (reference sequence). In DNA form, the CDR3 reads TGTGCCAGCAGCTCACGAGGACTCGAGGGCTACACCTTC. Protein: CASSSRGLEGYTF.

Many counts were recorded for this clonotype. V and J are TRBV20-1 and TRBJ1-2; a possible D gene is TRBD1 (5 bases). Germline CDR1 is DFQATT and CDR2 is SNEGSKA (reference sequence). The CDR3 has 14 amino acids. The germline V and J ends were trimmed by 0 bases and 8 bases, with 16 bases remaining between them. CDR3 in DNA: TGCAGTGCTAGAGATGCATCGGGGGATTGGGGCTACACCTTC. This gives the protein CSARDASGDWGYTF.

In its sample, this clonotype was seen many times. The chain carries TRBV5-8 and TRBJ2-4; perhaps D is TRBD1 or TRBD2 (5 bases each). This CDR3 is 16 amino acids long. Looked up from germline, CDR1 is SGHTS and CDR2 is YDEGEE. V gave up 0 bases and J gave up 3 bases, with 13 bases separating them. CDR3 region: CASSLEGLGDKNIQYF. CDR3 coding DNA: TGTGCCAGCAGCTTGGAGGGGTTGGGGGACAAAAACATTCAGTACTTC.

In this sample, this clonotype turned up a few times. The gene calls are TRBV6-2 or TRBV6-3 and TRBJ2-7; 9 positions agree with TRBD2. CDR1 and CDR2 from the germline V gene are MNHEY and SVGEGT. This CDR3 is built from 15 residues. V lost 0 bases to trimming and J lost 5 bases; unmatched junction nucleotides: 5. CDR3 nucleotides: TGTGCCAGCAGTTACTCGGCGGGAGGGCCGAACGAGCAGTACTTC. Amino acids: CASSYSAGGPNEQYF.

This clonotype was seen ten or more times. This chain joins TRBV4-1 and TRBJ2-3; no clear D. The CDR3 is 15 residues long. From germline, CDR1 is MGHRA and CDR2 YSYEKL. V lost 6 bases and J lost 0, with 13 bases in between. CDR3 sequence: CASSGFSTSTDTQYF. CDR3 coding DNA: TGCGCCAGCAGTGGTTTCTCCACTAGCACAGATACGCAGTATTTT.

This clonotype was observed a handful of times. It may be a read error: a sequence one base away is much more abundant. The chain employs TRBV28 and TRBJ1-2; TRBD1 matches at 8 bases. V lost 8 bases, J lost 4 bases, and 9 bases stayed unmatched. This CDR3 region has 14 residues. CDR1 and CDR2 (germline): MDHEN, SYDVKM. The CDR3: CASGPGQGVYGYTF. CDR3 bases: TGTGCCAGCGGACCAGGACAGGGCGTCTATGGCTACACCTTC.

This clonotype was seen repeatedly, ten times or more. J is TRBJ2-4 and V is TRBV6-2 or TRBV6-3, with D maybe TRBD1 (6 bases). This CDR3 is built from 14 residues. Trimming took off 6 bases at V and 0 bases at J, with 9 bases between the two ends. CDR1 is MNHEY and CDR2 is SVGEGT in the germline V gene. The CDR3 sequence is CASREQGAKNIQYF. CDR3 bases: TGTGCCAGCAGGGAACAGGGAGCCAAAAACATTCAGTACTTC.

This clonotype came up many times. The chain employs TRBV7-9 and TRBJ2-2; D uncertain. V was cut by 4 bases and J by 0 bases, with 15 bases left in between. The CDR3 has 17 residues. Germline CDR1 SEHNR, CDR2 FQNEAQ (reference sequence). CDR3 DNA sequence: TGTGCCAGCAGCTCCAAAACCCAGTTCGCGAACACCGGGGAGCTGTTTTTT. Translation gives CASSSKTQFANTGELFF.

V gene TRBV4-1 combines with J gene TRBJ1-2; 10 bases align to TRBD1. Germline V gene data show CDR1 as MGHRA and CDR2 as YSYEKL. This CDR3 has 18 amino acids. The junction had 10 bases not matched to a gene; V was cut back by 1 base and J by 2 bases. CDR3 region: CASSQVAGSGQGNYGYTF. CDR3 sequence (DNA): TGCGCCAGCAGCCAAGTAGCCGGTTCGGGACAGGGGAACTATGGCTACACCTTC.

The genes are TRBV9 and TRBJ1-3; TRBD1 might be the D (5 bases). The V and J ends lost 0 bases and 2 bases respectively, with 9 bases between them. The CDR3 spans 15 residues. Germline CDR1 reads SGDLS; CDR2 reads YYNGEE. The CDR3 loop is CASSVGSTAGNTIYF. The CDR3 DNA reads TGTGCCAGCAGCGTAGGATCGACAGCTGGAAACACCATATATTTT.

This clonotype was observed a handful of times. This chain uses TRBV2 with TRBJ1-3; D remains ambiguous. Germline CDR1 reads SNHLY; CDR2 reads FYNNEI. The CDR3 consists of 11 residues. V lost 4 bases and J 8 bases, leaving 6 bases between the germline ends. The CDR3: CASSGHDTIYF. The CDR3 nucleotides are TGTGCCAGCAGTGGGCATGACACCATATATTTT.